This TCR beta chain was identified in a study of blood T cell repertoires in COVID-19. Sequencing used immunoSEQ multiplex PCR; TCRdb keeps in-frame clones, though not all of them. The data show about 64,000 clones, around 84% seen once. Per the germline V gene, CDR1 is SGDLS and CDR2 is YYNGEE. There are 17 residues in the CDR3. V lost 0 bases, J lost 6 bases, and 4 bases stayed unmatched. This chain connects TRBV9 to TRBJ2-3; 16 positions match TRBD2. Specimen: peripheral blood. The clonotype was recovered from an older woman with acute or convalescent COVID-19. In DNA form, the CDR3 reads TGTGCCAGCAGCGTAGAGGGACTAGCGGGGGGGGGCGATACGCAGTATTTT. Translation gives CASSVEGLAGGGDTQYF.